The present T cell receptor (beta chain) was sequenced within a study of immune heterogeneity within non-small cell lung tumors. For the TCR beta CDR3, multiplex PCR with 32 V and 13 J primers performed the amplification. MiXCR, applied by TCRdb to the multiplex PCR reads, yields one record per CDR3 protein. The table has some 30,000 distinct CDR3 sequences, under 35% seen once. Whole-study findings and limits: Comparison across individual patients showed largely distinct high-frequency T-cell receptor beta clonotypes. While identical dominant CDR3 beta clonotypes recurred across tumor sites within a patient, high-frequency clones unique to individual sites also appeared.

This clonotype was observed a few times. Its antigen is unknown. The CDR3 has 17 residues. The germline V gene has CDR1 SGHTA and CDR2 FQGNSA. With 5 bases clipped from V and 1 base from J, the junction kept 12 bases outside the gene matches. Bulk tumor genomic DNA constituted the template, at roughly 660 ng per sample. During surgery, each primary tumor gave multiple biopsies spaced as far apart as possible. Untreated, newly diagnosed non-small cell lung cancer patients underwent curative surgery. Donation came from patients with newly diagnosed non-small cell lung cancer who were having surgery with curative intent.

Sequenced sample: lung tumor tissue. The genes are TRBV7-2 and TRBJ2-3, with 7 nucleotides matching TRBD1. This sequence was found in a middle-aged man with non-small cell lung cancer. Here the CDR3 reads CASSLRATGIGTDTQYF. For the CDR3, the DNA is TGTGCCAGCAGCCTAAGGGCGACAGGGATAGGCACAGATACGCAGTATTTT.